The clone carrying this T cell receptor (beta chain) appeared a few times. Its antigen is still unknown. Conversion of TCR transcripts into cDNA relied on 5'RACE template switching, which added a universal primer site and UMIs. TCRdb ran MiXCR on the 5' RACE reads and lists one entry per CDR3 protein. The sample records a few hundred thousand distinct CDR3 sequences, 6.7% being singletons. The source of the sample is a study of T cells after yellow fever vaccination. Study summary: Fractions of low cell number were prepared using SMART-Seq v4 Ultra Low Input.

Study-wide results and limits: The appearance of a small share of clonotypes in both CD4 and CD8 compartments was observed. Post-booster reappearance was seen for most primary-vaccination clones (nearly 97% CD4, around 91% CD8).

The specimen was CD4+ T cells sorted from PBMCs, collected on the day of the yellow fever booster vaccination. This receptor was obtained from a young man who received the YFV17D yellow fever vaccine.

Here the CDR3 reads CSARSGTTDTQYF. The CDR3 region has the DNA TGCAGTGCCCGCAGCGGAACCACAGATACGCAGTATTTT. The genes are TRBV20-1 and TRBJ2-3; tentatively, D is TRBD2 (5 bases). V shed 6 bases and J shed 2 bases, with 12 bases lying between them. This CDR3 spans 13 amino acids. The germline gives CDR1 DFQATT, CDR2 SNEGSKA (reference sequence).